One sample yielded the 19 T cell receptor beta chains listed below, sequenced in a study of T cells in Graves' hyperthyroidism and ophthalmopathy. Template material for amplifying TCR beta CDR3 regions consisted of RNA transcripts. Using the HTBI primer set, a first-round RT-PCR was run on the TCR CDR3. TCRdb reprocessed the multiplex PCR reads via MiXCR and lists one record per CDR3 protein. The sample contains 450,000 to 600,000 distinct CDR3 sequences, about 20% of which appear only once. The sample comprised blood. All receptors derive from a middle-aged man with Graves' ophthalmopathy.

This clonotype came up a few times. CDR3 bases: TGTGCCAGCAGCCCCTTGGGGGGGGGTGAGCAGTTCTTC. Translating it yields CASSPLGGGEQFF. The gene calls are TRBV7-3 and TRBJ2-1, with 7 bases that match TRBD2. The CDR3 contains 13 residues. Germline CDR1 and CDR2: SGHTA and FQGTGA. V lost 5 bases and J lost 9; bases outside the gene matches: 7. Combining the CDR3 with reference TRBV7-3 and TRBJ2-1 gives the whole variable domain GAGVSQTPSNKVTEKGKYVELRCDPISGHTALYWYRQSLGQGPEFLIYFQGTGAADDSGLPNDRFFAVRPEGSVSTLKIQRTERGDSAVYLCASSPLGGGEQFFGPGTRLTVL.

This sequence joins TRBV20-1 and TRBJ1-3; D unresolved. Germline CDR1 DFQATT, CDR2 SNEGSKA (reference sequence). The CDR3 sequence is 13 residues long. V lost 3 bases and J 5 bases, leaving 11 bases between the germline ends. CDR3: CSARADMRNTIYF. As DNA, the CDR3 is TGCAGTGCTAGGGCTGATATGCGAAACACCATATATTTT.

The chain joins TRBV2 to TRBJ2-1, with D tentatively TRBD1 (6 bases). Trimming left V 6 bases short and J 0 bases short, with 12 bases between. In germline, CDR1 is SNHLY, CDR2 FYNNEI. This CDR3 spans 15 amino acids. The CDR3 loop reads CASRKDRTSYNEQFF. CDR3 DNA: TGTGCCAGCAGGAAAGACAGGACCTCCTACAATGAGCAGTTCTTC.

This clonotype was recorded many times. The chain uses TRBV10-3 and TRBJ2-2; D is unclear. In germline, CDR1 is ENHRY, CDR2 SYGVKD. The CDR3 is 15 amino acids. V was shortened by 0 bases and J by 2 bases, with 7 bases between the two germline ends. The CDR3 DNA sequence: TGTGCCATCAGTGAGTCTGTGACTAACACCGGGGAGCTGTTTTTT. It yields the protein CAISESVTNTGELFF.

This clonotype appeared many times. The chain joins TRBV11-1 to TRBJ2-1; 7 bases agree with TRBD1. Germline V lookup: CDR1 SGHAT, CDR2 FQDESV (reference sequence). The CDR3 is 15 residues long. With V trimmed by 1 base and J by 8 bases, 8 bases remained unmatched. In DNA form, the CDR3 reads TGTGCCAGCAGCTTAGAGACAGGGAATATCGATGAGCAGTTCTTC. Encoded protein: CASSLETGNIDEQFF.

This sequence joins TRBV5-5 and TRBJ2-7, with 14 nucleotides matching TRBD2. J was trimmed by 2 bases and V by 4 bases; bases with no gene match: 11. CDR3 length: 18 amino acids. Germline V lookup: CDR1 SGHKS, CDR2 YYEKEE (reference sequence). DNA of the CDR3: TGTGCCAGCAGCCAAGGACTAGCGGGAGGTCCTAGGACCTACGAGCAGTACTTC. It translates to CASSQGLAGGPRTYEQYF.

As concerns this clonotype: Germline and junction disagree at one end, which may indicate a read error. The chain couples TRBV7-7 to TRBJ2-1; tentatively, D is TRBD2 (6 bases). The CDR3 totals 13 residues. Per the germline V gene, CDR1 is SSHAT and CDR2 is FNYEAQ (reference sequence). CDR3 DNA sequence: TGTGCTAGCAGCTTGGCACTAGCTAATGAGCAGTTCTTC. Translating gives CASSLALANEQFF.

CDR3 sequence (DNA): TGTGCCAGCAGCTTGGCTGGACACCCGAGGAATCAGCCCCAGCATTTT. It yields the protein CASSLAGHPRNQPQHF. The gene calls are TRBV5-6 and TRBJ1-5; TRBD1 is a possible D gene (5 bases). The V gene lost 0 bases and the J gene lost 4 bases, with 14 bases spanning the gap. Germline V gene lookup returns CDR1 SGHDT and CDR2 YYEEEE. The CDR3 is made up of 16 amino acids. Full variable domain (missing parts from reference TRBV5-6 and TRBJ1-5): DAGVTQSPTHLIKTRGQQVTLRCSPKSGHDTVSWYQQALGQGPQFIFQYYEEEERQRGNFPDRFSGHQFPNYSSELNVNALLLGDSALYLCASSLAGHPRNQPQHFGDGTRLSIL.

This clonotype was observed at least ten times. CDR3 in amino acids: CASSLAPSHADTQYF. As DNA, the CDR3 is TGCGCCAGCAGCTTAGCCCCATCCCACGCAGATACGCAGTATTTT. The chain uses TRBV5-1 and TRBJ2-3; D is unresolved. The CDR3 is made up of 15 amino acids. The germline V gene has CDR1 SGHRS and CDR2 YFSETQ. Trimming pared 2 bases from V and 4 bases from J, leaving 14 bases between.

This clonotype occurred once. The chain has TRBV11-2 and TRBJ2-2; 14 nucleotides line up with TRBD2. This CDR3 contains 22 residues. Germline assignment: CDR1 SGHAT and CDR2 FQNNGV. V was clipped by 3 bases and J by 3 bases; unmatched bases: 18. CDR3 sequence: CASSLIVERLAGGSRDTGELFF. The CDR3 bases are TGTGCCAGCAGCTTGATTGTGGAAAGACTAGCGGGAGGGAGTAGGGACACCGGGGAGCTGTTTTTT. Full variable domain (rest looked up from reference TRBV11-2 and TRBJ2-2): EAGVAQSPRYKIIEKRQSVAFWCNPISGHATLYWYQQILGQGPKLLIQFQNNGVVDDSQLPKDRFSAERLKGVDSTLKIQPAKLEDSAVYLCASSLIVERLAGGSRDTGELFFGEGSRLTVL.

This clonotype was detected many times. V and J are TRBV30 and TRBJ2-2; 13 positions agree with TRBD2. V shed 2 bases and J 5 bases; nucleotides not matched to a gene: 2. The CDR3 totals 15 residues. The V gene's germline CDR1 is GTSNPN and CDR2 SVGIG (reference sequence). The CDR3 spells CAWSKGLAGTGELFF. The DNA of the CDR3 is TGTGCCTGGAGTAAGGGACTAGCGGGAACCGGGGAGCTGTTTTTT.

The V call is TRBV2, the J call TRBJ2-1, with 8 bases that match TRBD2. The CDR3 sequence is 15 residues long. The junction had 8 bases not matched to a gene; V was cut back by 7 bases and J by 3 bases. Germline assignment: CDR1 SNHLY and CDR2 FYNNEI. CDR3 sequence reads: CASTFKREFYNEQFF. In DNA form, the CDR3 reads TGTGCCAGCACCTTCAAGCGGGAGTTCTACAATGAGCAGTTCTTC. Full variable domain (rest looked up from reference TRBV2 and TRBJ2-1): EPEVTQTPSHQVTQMGQEVILRCVPISNHLYFYWYRQILGQKVEFLVSFYNNEISEKSEIFDDQFSVERPDGSNFTLKIRSTKLEDSAMYFCASTFKREFYNEQFFGPGTRLTVL.

As DNA, the CDR3 is TGTGCCAGCAGCCACGGGACGGAGGATGGCTACACCTTC. Protein: CASSHGTEDGYTF. The rearrangement uses TRBV3-1 and TRBJ1-2, with D tentatively TRBD1 (5 bases). V lost 3 bases, J lost 6 bases, and 11 bases lay in between. This CDR3 is 13 amino acids long. Germline assignment: CDR1 LGHDT and CDR2 YNNKEL (reference sequence).

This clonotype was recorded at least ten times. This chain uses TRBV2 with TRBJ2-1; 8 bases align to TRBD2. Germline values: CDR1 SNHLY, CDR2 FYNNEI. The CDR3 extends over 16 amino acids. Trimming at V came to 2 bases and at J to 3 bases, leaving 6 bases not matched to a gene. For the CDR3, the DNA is TGTGCCAGCAGTGAACAGAGGCTAGCGGGCTACAATGAGCAGTTCTTC. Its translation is CASSEQRLAGYNEQFF.

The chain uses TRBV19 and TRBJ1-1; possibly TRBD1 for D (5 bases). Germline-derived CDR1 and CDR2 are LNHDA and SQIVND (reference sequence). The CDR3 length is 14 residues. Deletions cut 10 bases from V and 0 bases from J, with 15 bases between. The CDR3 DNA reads TGTGCCACCAAGACGACAGACATGAACACTGAAGCTTTCTTT. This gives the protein CATKTTDMNTEAFF.

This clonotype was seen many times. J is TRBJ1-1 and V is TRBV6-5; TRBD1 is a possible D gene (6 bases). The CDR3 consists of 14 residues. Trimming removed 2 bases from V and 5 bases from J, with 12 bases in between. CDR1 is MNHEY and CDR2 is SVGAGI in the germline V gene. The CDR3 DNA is TGTGCCAGCAGTTACGGCAGGGGTGGGACTGAAGCTTTCTTT. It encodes CASSYGRGGTEAFF.

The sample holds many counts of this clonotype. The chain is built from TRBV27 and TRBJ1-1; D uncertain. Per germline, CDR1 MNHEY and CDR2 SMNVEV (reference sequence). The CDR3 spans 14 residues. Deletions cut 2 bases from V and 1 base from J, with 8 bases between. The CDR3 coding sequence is TGTGCCAGCAGTTTAGGACTCAAGAACACTGAAGCTTTCTTT. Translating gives CASSLGLKNTEAFF.

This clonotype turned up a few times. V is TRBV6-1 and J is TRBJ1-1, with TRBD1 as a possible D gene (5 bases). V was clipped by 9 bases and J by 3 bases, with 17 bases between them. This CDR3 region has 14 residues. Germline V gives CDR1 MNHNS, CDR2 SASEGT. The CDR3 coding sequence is TGTGCCAGTTCCCCCCAGGACACTTACACTGAAGCTTTCTTT. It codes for CASSPQDTYTEAFF.

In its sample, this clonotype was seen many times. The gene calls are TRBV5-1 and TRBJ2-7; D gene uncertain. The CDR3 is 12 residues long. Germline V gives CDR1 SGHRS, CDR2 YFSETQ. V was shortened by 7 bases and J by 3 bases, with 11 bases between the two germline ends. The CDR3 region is CASRTEDYEQYF. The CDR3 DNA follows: TGCGCCAGCCGTACCGAGGACTACGAGCAGTACTTC. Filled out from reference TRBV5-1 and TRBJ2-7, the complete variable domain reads KAGVTQTPRYLIKTRGQQVTLSCSPISGHRSVSWYQQTPGQGLQFLFEYFSETQRNKGNFPGRFSGRQFSNSRSEMNVSTLELGDSALYLCASRTEDYEQYFGPGTRLTVT.